The 21 T cell receptor beta chains given below trace back to one sample, sequenced in a study of blood T cell repertoires in COVID-19. Data came from immunoSEQ multiplex PCR; TCRdb stores just in-frame clones and leaves some out. The sample lists 60,000 to 85,000 clones; around 87% were seen once. The sample comprised peripheral blood. These receptor sequences come from a human donor in a cohort sampled during active COVID-19.

The CDR3 nucleotides read TGTGCCAGCAGCTACGGACAGGGGGCAAGTTCACCCCTCCACTTT. Protein: CASSYGQGASSPLHF. The chain is built from TRBV13 and TRBJ1-6; 11 nucleotides line up with TRBD1. CDR3 length equals 15 residues. CDR1 and CDR2 (germline): PRHDT, FYEKMQ (reference sequence). The V gene end was trimmed by 4 bases and the J gene end by 9 bases; junction bases not matched to a gene: 5.

This clone has only a few counts. The genes are TRBV3-1 (or the pseudogene TRBV3-2) and TRBJ1-2; TRBD1 might be the D (5 bases). V was pared by 4 bases and J by 5 bases, with 11 bases between. From germline, CDR1 is LGHDT and CDR2 YNNKEL (reference sequence). There are 13 residues in the CDR3. The CDR3 DNA reads TGTGCCAGCAGCCCCCAGGGTAGATATGGCTACACCTTC. Its translation is CASSPQGRYGYTF.

V gene TRBV4-1 combines with J gene TRBJ1-4; the D gene is possibly TRBD1 (5 bases). V lost 1 base, J lost 10 bases, and 13 bases lay in between. This CDR3 has 14 amino acids. The germline gives CDR1 MGHRA, CDR2 YSYEKL. CDR3 loop: CASSQGGPVGKLFF. The DNA for the CDR3 is TGCGCCAGCAGCCAAGGGGGCCCGGTGGGAAAACTGTTTTTT.

The genes are TRBV7-9 and TRBJ2-7; the match to TRBD2 covers 8 bases. The CDR3 loop spans 13 amino acids. V shed 5 bases and J 2 bases; nucleotides not matched to a gene: 2. Germline lookup yields CDR1 SEHNR and CDR2 FQNEAQ (reference sequence). In DNA form, the CDR3 reads TGTGCCAGCAGCCGGGAGGGGCCCTACGAGCAGTACTTC. It encodes CASSREGPYEQYF. The entire variable domain, with the rest obtained from reference TRBV7-9 and TRBJ2-7, is as follows: DTGVSQNPRHKITKRGQNVTFRCDPISEHNRLYWYRQTLGQGPEFLTYFQNEAQLEKSRLLSDRFSAERPKGSFSTLEIQRTEQGDSAMYLCASSREGPYEQYFGPGTRLTVT.

The chain combines TRBV4-1 with TRBJ2-1, with D possibly matching TRBD1 (6 bases). This CDR3 has 14 residues. The V end was cut by 4 bases, the J end by 7 bases, with 14 bases between. Germline CDR1 MGHRA, CDR2 YSYEKL. For the CDR3, the DNA is TGCGCCAGCAGCCCCCAGGGGCTCGGGAATGAGCAGTTCTTC. It specifies CASSPQGLGNEQFF.

The V and J genes are TRBV7-3 and TRBJ2-3; 8 bases map to TRBD2. CDR3 length equals 14 residues. The V segment lost 4 bases and the J segment 5 bases; nucleotides outside the gene matches: 5. Germline V gives CDR1 SGHTA, CDR2 FQGTGA. CDR3 coding DNA: TGTGCCAGCAGCTCAGGACTAGCAGGAGATACGCAGTATTTT. It is translated as CASSSGLAGDTQYF.

This rearrangement joins TRBV7-2 to TRBJ2-3; TRBD2 agrees at 11 bases. Germline V lookup: CDR1 SGHTA, CDR2 FQGNSA. With 4 bases clipped from V and 5 bases from J, the junction kept 8 bases outside the gene matches. The length of the CDR3 is 16 residues. The chain's CDR3 is CASSSLLAGGGDTQYF. DNA for the CDR3: TGTGCCAGCAGCTCCCTTCTAGCGGGGGGCGGAGATACGCAGTATTTT.

The rearrangement uses TRBV7-8 and TRBJ1-2; perhaps TRBD1 as D (6 bases). In germline, CDR1 is SGHVS, CDR2 FQNEAQ. CDR3 length: 13 residues. V lost 4 bases and J 8 bases, leaving 14 bases between the germline ends. CDR3 amino acids: CASSSFGGQGYTF. Here the CDR3 DNA reads TGTGCCAGCAGCTCTTTCGGTGGACAGGGCTACACCTTC.

V and J are TRBV7-2 and TRBJ1-3; D is possibly TRBD1 (6 bases). This CDR3 is 15 amino acids long. The V and J ends lost 1 base and 5 bases respectively, with 12 bases between them. CDR1 and CDR2 (germline): SGHTA, FQGNSA. DNA of the CDR3: TGTGCCAGCAGCTTAGTCCAGGGGAAGAGAAACACCATATATTTT. Its protein product is CASSLVQGKRNTIYF.

The rearrangement joins TRBV5-8 to TRBJ1-1; D perhaps matches TRBD1 (6 bases). Trimming removed 5 bases at V and 1 base at J, with 15 bases between. This CDR3 spans 15 amino acids. Germline loops: CDR1 SGHTS, CDR2 YDEGEE. CDR3 region: CASRPRGGGNTEAFF. CDR3 coding DNA: TGTGCCAGCAGGCCCAGGGGTGGAGGGAACACTGAAGCTTTCTTT.

V usage is TRBV7-2 and J usage is TRBJ2-5, with D possibly being TRBD1 (5 bases). Between the trimmed V and J ends, which lost 2 bases and 2 bases, there was a span of 12 bases. The CDR3 is 15 amino acids. Germline lookup yields CDR1 SGHTA and CDR2 FQGNSA. DNA of the CDR3: TGTGCCAGCAGCTTACAGGGTAGAGGACAAGAGACCCAGTACTTC. Translation gives CASSLQGRGQETQYF.

The chain has TRBV6-2 or TRBV6-3 and TRBJ2-7; 10 bases agree with TRBD2. This CDR3 is built from 15 residues. Germline assignment: CDR1 MNHEY and CDR2 SVGEGT. The junction had 6 bases not matched to a gene; V was cut back by 3 bases and J by 4 bases. The CDR3 here is CASSYPERGGYEQYF. The CDR3 bases are TGTGCCAGCAGTTATCCAGAGCGGGGGGGGTACGAGCAGTACTTC.

The V and J genes are TRBV5-1 and TRBJ2-7; D might be TRBD1 (5 bases). The CDR3 is 13 amino acids. V was shortened by 4 bases and J by 1 base, with 9 bases between the two germline ends. CDR1 and CDR2 (germline): SGHRS, YFSETQ. CDR3 coding DNA: TGCGCCAGCAGCCCCACAGGATCCTACGAGCAGTACTTC. As protein: CASSPTGSYEQYF.

This clone occurred a few times. CDR3 residues: CASGQPSTDTQYF. The DNA for the CDR3 is TGTGCCAGCGGACAGCCAAGCACAGATACGCAGTATTTT. The V call is TRBV6-5, the J call TRBJ2-3; weak D call: TRBD1 (6 bases). CDR1 and CDR2 (germline): MNHEY, SVGAGI. The CDR3 sequence is 13 residues long. V was shortened by 8 bases and J by 0 bases, with 9 bases between the two germline ends.

V usage is TRBV28 and J usage is TRBJ1-6; 7 nucleotides agree with TRBD1. This CDR3 is built from 15 residues. Losses at the gene ends were 6 bases for V and 10 bases for J; bases not matched to a gene: 12. The germline CDR1 and CDR2 sequences are MDHEN and SYDVKM. The CDR3 spells CASSSAAGGRSPLHF. The CDR3 DNA follows: TGTGCCAGCAGCTCCGCGGCAGGGGGGAGGTCACCCCTCCACTTT.

The chain uses TRBV29-1 and TRBJ2-3, with 9 bases lining up with TRBD2. Germline CDR1 reads SQVTM; CDR2 reads ANQGSEA. Losses at the gene ends were 6 bases for V and 2 bases for J; bases not matched to a gene: 6. This CDR3 is 14 amino acids long. The CDR3: CSVKAGGLTDTQYF. As DNA, the CDR3 is TGCAGCGTAAAAGCGGGGGGACTCACAGATACGCAGTATTTT.

A few counts support this clone. The chain carries TRBV7-2 and TRBJ2-5, with D possibly being TRBD2 (5 bases). The CDR3 has 15 residues. Germline loops: CDR1 SGHTA, CDR2 FQGNSA. Deletions cut 5 bases from V and 1 base from J, with 14 bases between. The CDR3 here is CASSTAGRPQETQYF. As DNA, the CDR3 is TGTGCCAGCAGCACGGCGGGTAGGCCCCAAGAGACCCAGTACTTC.

V is TRBV5-5 and J is TRBJ2-5; 9 bases line up with TRBD2. The CDR3 runs 16 residues. Germline assignment: CDR1 SGHKS and CDR2 YYEKEE (reference sequence). V dropped 0 bases and J dropped 5; count of bases not matched to a gene: 8. CDR3 DNA: TGTGCCAGCAGCTTGGATTTGGCGGGGGGGGCGGAGACCCAGTACTTC. Protein sequence: CASSLDLAGGAETQYF.

The chain combines TRBV10-3 with TRBJ2-1; D is possibly TRBD1 (6 bases). The CDR3 spans 16 residues. V dropped 0 bases and J dropped 8 bases, with 17 bases sitting between them. The V gene's germline CDR1 is ENHRY and CDR2 SYGVKD. The DNA for the CDR3 is TGTGCCATCAGTGAGTCGGTCCTAGCAGGGGCTTATGAGCAGTTCTTC. This translates into CAISESVLAGAYEQFF.

The chain is built from TRBV28 and TRBJ2-5; 8 nucleotides agree with TRBD2. The trim removed 3 bases at V and 2 bases at J, leaving 5 bases unmatched. CDR3 size: 15 residues. CDR1 is MDHEN, CDR2 SYDVKM, per germline. CDR3: CASSFGGAKQETQYF. CDR3 bases: TGTGCCAGCAGTTTCGGGGGGGCAAAGCAAGAGACCCAGTACTTC.

The chain uses TRBV7-8 and TRBJ2-3, with 7 bases lining up with TRBD1. Trimming cost V 5 bases and J 3 bases; bases outside gene matches: 11. This CDR3 spans 16 amino acids. Germline assignment: CDR1 SGHVS and CDR2 FQNEAQ. The CDR3 here is CASSTRQGVRTDTQYF. DNA of the CDR3: TGTGCCAGCAGCACACGACAGGGTGTAAGAACAGATACGCAGTATTTT.